These 4 T cell receptor beta chains were all obtained from the same sample, sequenced in a study of cytomegalovirus exposure and HLA in healthy donors. The PCR used 60 Vbeta and 13 Jbeta primers. The repertoire was sequenced with immunoSEQ multiplex PCR; TCRdb's copy has only in-frame clones and lacks some. The sample carries more than 85,000 clones, 60% to 85% recorded once. Material for sequencing was PBMCs. These receptors were collected from a boy aged 10-17 years in good health and CMV-seronegative.

The genes are TRBV23-1 and TRBJ1-1, with D perhaps TRBD1 (5 bases). TRBV23-1 falls under the ORF class, with uncertain function. The CDR3 loop spans 12 amino acids. Trimming shortened V by 3 bases and J by 7 bases, and 9 bases separated the two germline ends. CDR3 in DNA: TGCGCCAGCAGTCAGGGGCCGGTTGAAGCTTTCTTT. Translation: CASSQGPVEAFF.

CDR3 nucleotides: TGCGCCAGCAGCCAAGATCGGGCAGGGGGAGGAAAACTGTTTTTT. Its translation: CASSQDRAGGGKLFF. The chain employs TRBV4-1 and TRBJ1-4; 7 bases are shared with TRBD1. V lost 0 bases to trimming and J lost 10 bases; unmatched junction nucleotides: 8. Germline CDR1 is MGHRA and CDR2 is YSYEKL. The CDR3 has 15 residues.

The chain has TRBV6-5 and TRBJ2-2; a weak D match, TRBD2 (6 bases). CDR1 is MNHEY, CDR2 SVGAGI, per germline. Trimming removed 6 bases at V and 6 bases at J, with 14 bases between. The length of the CDR3 is 14 residues. CDR3 region: CASSRGGEAGELFF. The CDR3 nucleotides are TGTGCCAGCAGCCGAGGAGGGGAAGCCGGGGAGCTGTTTTTT.

This chain uses TRBV30 with TRBJ2-1, with a possible D match to TRBD1 (5 bases). The CDR3 loop spans 15 amino acids. Germline V gene lookup returns CDR1 GTSNPN and CDR2 SVGIG (reference sequence). Trimming left V 0 bases short and J 3 bases short, with 12 bases between. CDR3 protein: CAWSVQENNYNEQFF. CDR3 DNA sequence: TGTGCCTGGAGTGTACAGGAGAACAACTACAATGAGCAGTTCTTC.